This TCR beta chain was observed in a study of OX40 agonist ivuxolimab in advanced cancers. Regarding the study as a whole: The average count of expanded clones was higher among CD8+ T cells than among CD4+.

CDR1 and CDR2 from the germline V gene are MDHEN and SYDVKM. The CDR3 loop spans 11 amino acids. V was pared by 5 bases and J by 11 bases, with 9 bases between. On this clone: The antigen remains undetermined.

The table came from immunoSEQ multiplex PCR; TCRdb's copy has only in-frame clones and leaves some out. The sample has over 40,000 clones, about four fifths seen once. This chain joins TRBV28 and TRBJ1-4; the D is unclear. The sequences come from CD4+ or CD8+ T cells sorted from blood, collected in a trial of the OX40 agonist ivuxolimab. This TCR was recovered from an adult with an advanced solid tumor such as melanoma, head and neck, liver or kidney cancer. The CDR3 region is CASSPPGKLFF. DNA for the CDR3: TGTGCCAGCAGTCCTCCCGGGAAACTGTTTTTT.